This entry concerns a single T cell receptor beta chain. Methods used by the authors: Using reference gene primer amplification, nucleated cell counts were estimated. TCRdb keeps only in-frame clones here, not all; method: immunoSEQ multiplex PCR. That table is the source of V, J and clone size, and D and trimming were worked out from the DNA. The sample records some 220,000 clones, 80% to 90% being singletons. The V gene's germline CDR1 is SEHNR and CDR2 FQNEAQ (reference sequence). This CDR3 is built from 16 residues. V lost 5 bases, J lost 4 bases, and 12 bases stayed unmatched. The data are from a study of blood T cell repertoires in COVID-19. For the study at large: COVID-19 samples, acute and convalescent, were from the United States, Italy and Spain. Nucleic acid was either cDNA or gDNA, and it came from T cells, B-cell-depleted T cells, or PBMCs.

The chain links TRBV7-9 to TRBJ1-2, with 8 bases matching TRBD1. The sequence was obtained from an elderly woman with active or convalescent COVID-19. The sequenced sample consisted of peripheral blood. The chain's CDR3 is CASSPSQGQGIYGYTF. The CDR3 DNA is TGTGCCAGCAGCCCCTCACAAGGACAGGGAATCTATGGCTACACCTTC.